This T cell receptor beta chain emerged from a study of T cell responses to AZD1222 COVID-19 vaccine. About this clone itself: Its target is not known.

Study-level findings and limits: Unmutated variant regions reportedly attract nearly half of all spike-specific TCRs. Clonal diversity may have been underestimated in mostly white British donors. Rises in breadth and depth of Spike-specific TCRs came after two AZD1222 doses.

The table came from immunoSEQ multiplex PCR; TCRdb's copy has only in-frame clones and leaves some out. The sample has 80,000 to 90,000 clones; roughly nine tenths are singletons. Per germline, CDR1 MNHEY and CDR2 SMNVEV (reference sequence). This CDR3 has 18 residues. Trimming removed 3 bases at V and 2 bases at J, with 17 bases between. The sequencing here drew on peripheral blood, taken on day 0 of AZD1222 vaccination. The sequence was collected from an adult in good health. V is TRBV27 and J is TRBJ2-6; TRBD2 is a possible D gene (7 bases). The CDR3: CASSFRRGGGPGANVLTF. The CDR3 DNA follows: TGTGCCAGCAGTTTTAGGAGGGGCGGGGGCCCTGGGGCCAACGTCCTGACTTTC.